This TCR beta chain was obtained from a study of blood T cell repertoires in COVID-19. Original processing notes: The assay estimated nucleated cells by amplifying reference gene primers. Produced via immunoSEQ multiplex PCR; TCRdb's table is partial and in-frame only. V, J and clone size reflect that table, while D and trimming were determined from the DNA. The sample records about 430,000 clones, approximately 90% being singletons. What was sequenced was PBMCs or T cells enriched from blood (not recorded which). The clonotype was recovered from a young woman who had been exposed to COVID-19.

The CDR3 region has the DNA TGTGCCAGTAGTGAACAGGGGGCATCTGGAAACACCATATATTTT. It yields the protein CASSEQGASGNTIYF. V gene TRBV19 combines with J gene TRBJ1-3; 9 bases fit TRBD1. CDR1 LNHDA and CDR2 SQIVND come from the germline V gene (reference sequence). The CDR3 is 15 residues long. V lost 5 bases, J lost 1 base, and 3 bases stayed unmatched.